This TCR beta chain was recorded in a study of blood T cell repertoires in COVID-19. Assay: immunoSEQ multiplex PCR; the TCRdb copy retains only in-frame clones and omits some. The sample contains about 49,000 clones, 80% to 90% of which appear only once. The trim removed 2 bases at V and 4 bases at J, leaving 10 bases unmatched. There are 17 residues in the CDR3. Per the germline V gene, CDR1 is SEHNR and CDR2 is FQNEAQ (reference sequence). The TCR sequence derives from a woman aged 80 or older with COVID-19, enrolled during active disease. Sequencing was carried out using peripheral blood. The chain recombines TRBV7-9 with TRBJ1-4; 7 nucleotides match TRBD1. The DNA for the CDR3 is TGTGCCAGCAGCTTACGGTACGGGACAGAGCTTAATGAAAAACTGTTTTTT. Amino acids: CASSLRYGTELNEKLFF.